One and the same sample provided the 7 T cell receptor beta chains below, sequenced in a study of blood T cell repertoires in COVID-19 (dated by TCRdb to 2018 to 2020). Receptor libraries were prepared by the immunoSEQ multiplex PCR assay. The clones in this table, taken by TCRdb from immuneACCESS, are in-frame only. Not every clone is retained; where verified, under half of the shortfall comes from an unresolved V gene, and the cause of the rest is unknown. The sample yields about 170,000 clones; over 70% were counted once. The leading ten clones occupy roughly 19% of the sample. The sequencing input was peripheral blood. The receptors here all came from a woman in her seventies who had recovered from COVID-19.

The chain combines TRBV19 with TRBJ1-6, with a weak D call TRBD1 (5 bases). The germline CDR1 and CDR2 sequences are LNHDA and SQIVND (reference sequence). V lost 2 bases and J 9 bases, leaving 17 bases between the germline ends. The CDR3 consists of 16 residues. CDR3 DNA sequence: TGTGCCAGTAGTATACCCCCGGGGGAGGCCGGTTCACCCCTCCACTTT. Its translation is CASSIPPGEAGSPLHF.

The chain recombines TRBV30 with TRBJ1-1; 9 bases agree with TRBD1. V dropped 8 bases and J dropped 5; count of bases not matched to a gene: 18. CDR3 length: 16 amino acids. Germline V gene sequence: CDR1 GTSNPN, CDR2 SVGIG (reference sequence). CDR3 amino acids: CALGVRTGVPQTEAFF. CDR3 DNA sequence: TGTGCCCTAGGGGTTCGGACAGGGGTCCCCCAGACTGAAGCTTTCTTT.

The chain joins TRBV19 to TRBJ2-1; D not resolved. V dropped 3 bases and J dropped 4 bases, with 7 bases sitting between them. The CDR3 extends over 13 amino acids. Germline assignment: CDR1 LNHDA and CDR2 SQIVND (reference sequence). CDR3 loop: CASSIRSYNEQFF. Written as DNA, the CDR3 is TGTGCCAGTAGTATCCGGAGTTACAATGAGCAGTTCTTC.

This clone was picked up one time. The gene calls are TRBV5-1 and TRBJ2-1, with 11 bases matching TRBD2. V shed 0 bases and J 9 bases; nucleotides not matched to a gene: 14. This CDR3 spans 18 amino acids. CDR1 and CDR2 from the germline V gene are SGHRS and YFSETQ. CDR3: CASSLDPSGGTLLGEQFF. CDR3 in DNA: TGCGCCAGCAGCTTGGACCCTAGCGGGGGGACCCTACTGGGTGAGCAGTTCTTC.

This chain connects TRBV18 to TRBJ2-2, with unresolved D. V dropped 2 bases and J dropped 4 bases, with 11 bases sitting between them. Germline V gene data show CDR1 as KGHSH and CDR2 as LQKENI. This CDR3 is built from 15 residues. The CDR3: CASSPYRVGTGELFF. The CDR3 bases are TGTGCCAGCTCACCATACCGGGTGGGCACCGGGGAGCTGTTTTTT.

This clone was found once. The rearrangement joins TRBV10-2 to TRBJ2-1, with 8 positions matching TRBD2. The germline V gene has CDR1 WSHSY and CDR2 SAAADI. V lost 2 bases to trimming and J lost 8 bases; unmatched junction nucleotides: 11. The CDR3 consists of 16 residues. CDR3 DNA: TGCGCCAGCAGTGAGGGATGGACCCGGGGGGGGGATGAGCAGTTCTTC. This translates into CASSEGWTRGGDEQFF.

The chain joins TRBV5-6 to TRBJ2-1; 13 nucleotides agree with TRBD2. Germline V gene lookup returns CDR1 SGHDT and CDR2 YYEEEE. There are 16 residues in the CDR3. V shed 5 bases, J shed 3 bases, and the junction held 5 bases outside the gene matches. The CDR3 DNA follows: TGTGCCAGCAGGCGGACTAGCGGGGGTCGCTACAATGAGCAGTTCTTC. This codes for CASRRTSGGRYNEQFF.